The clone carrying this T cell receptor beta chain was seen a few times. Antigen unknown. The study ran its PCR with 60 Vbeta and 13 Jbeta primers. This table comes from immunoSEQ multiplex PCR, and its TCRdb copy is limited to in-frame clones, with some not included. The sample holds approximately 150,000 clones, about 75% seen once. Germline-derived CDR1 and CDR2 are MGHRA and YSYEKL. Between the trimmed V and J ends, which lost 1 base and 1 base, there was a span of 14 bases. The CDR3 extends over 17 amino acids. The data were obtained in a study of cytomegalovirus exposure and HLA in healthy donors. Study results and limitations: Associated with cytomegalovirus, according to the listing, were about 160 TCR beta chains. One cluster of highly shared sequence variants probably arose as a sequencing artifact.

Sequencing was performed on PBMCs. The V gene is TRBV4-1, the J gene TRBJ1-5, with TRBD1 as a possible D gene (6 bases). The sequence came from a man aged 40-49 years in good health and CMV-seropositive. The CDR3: CASSQGGGGLSNQPQHF. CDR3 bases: TGCGCCAGCAGCCAAGGTGGGGGGGGGCTGAGCAATCAGCCCCAGCATTTT.